This record covers a single TCR beta chain. Its antigen is currently unknown. These data are taken from a study of identical twins. Study-wide results and caveats: For monozygotic twins, models underestimated out-of-frame TCR alpha sharing. Conclusions relied on cross-sectional statistical analysis, not following the same donors.

Through template switching, a universal primer site was introduced, and the cDNA contained unique molecular identifiers. TCRdb re-called the 5' RACE reads through MiXCR, storing one row per CDR3 protein. The sample records around 500,000 distinct CDR3 sequences, around 14% being singletons. The CDR3 totals 15 residues. Germline assignment: CDR1 SGHRS and CDR2 YFSETQ. V lost 0 bases and J lost 2; bases outside the gene matches: 4. These same records also appear under a second study, on yellow fever vaccine responses in identical twins.

The source material was CD4+ T cells sorted from blood. The V and J genes are TRBV5-1 and TRBJ2-5; 7 nucleotides match TRBD2. The clonotype comes from a woman younger than 30 in good health. CDR3 coding DNA: TGCGCCAGCAGCTTGGCTCCGGGACTACAAGAGACCCAGTACTTC. Translated, it gives CASSLAPGLQETQYF. Full variable domain (outside the CDR3, taken from reference TRBV5-1 and TRBJ2-5): KAGVTQTPRYLIKTRGQQVTLSCSPISGHRSVSWYQQTPGQGLQFLFEYFSETQRNKGNFPGRFSGRQFSNSRSEMNVSTLELGDSALYLCASSLAPGLQETQYFGPGTRLLVL.